This is a list of T cell receptor beta chains from one sample in a study of beta chain features in type 1 diabetes. Measured with immunoSEQ multiplex PCR; TCRdb has only the in-frame clones, and not every one. Among 330,000 or so clones, 15% to 20% were seen once, and the ten largest hold 0.035% to 0.055%. The sequenced sample was naive CD4+ T cells from blood. The receptor set was obtained from a woman aged 18 to 35 in good health. The CDR3 runs from the conserved cysteine through the conserved F or W. A D gene is named only where the DNA matches it firmly. Expanded clones are given a class, and other clones once, few, many or no size at all.

TRBJ2-7,-,TRBD1,TRBV30,TGTGCCTGGAGACGGGACAGTACATCCTACGAGCAGTACTTC,CAWRRDSTSYEQYF
TRBJ2-1,few,TRBD1,TRBV11-2,TGTGCCAGCAGCCCGAGGACAGGAGTAAATGAGCAGTTCTTC,CASSPRTGVNEQFF
TRBJ1-5,-,-,TRBV14,TGTGCCAGCAGCCAAGGCGGGGCGGGCAATCAGCCCCAGCATTTT,CASSQGGAGNQPQHF
TRBJ1-1,-,-,TRBV25-1,TGTGCCAGCAGTGAAGGGGCAGTCTGGAACACTGAAGCTTTCTTT,CASSEGAVWNTEAFF
TRBJ2-3,-,-,TRBV5-1,TGCGCCAGCAGCTTGGGCGGCACAGATACGCAGTATTTT,CASSLGGTDTQYF
TRBJ2-3,few,TRBD1,TRBV7-9,TGTGCCAGCAGCTCGGGACAGGGAGTCACAGATACGCAGTATTTT,CASSSGQGVTDTQYF
TRBJ2-3,few,-,TRBV5-1,TGCGCCAGCAGCTTGGCCATCAGCACAGATACGCAGTATTTT,CASSLAISTDTQYF
TRBJ1-5,-,-,TRBV30,TGTGCCTGGAGTGTCACAGGGCTCTATCAGCCCCAGCATTTT,CAWSVTGLYQPQHF
TRBJ1-2,few,-,TRBV4-2,TGTGCCAGCAGCCAAGTTCAGGCGGGAAGCTATGGCTACACCTTC,CASSQVQAGSYGYTF
TRBJ2-1,-,-,TRBV12-5,TGTGCTAGTGTGGCACCGGGACTTACCTACAATGAGCAGTTCTTC,CASVAPGLTYNEQFF
TRBJ1-1,-,-,TRBV19,TGTGCCAGTAGTATATCGACAGCCAGCCCTGAAGCTTTCTTT,CASSISTASPEAFF
TRBJ2-3,few,-,TRBV25-1,TGTGCCAGCAGTGGAGGAGCTAGCACAGATACGCAGTATTTT,CASSGGASTDTQYF
TRBJ2-3,few,-,TRBV4-3,TGCGCCAGCAGCCAGCGCAGGGATACGCAGTATTTT,CASSQRRDTQYF
TRBJ1-1,few,-,TRBV13,TGTGCCAGCAGGATTAACAGGGAAGGGCTCACTGAAGCTTTCTTT,CASRINREGLTEAFF
TRBJ2-7,-,TRBD2,TRBV2,TGTGCCAGCAGTCGGACTAGCGGGAGGGTCGGGGAGCAGTACTTC,CASSRTSGRVGEQYF
TRBJ1-2,once,TRBD1,TRBV5-1,TGCGCCAGCAGACCGGGACAGGGGAACTATGGCTACACCTTC,CASRPGQGNYGYTF
TRBJ2-1,few,TRBD2,TRBV9,TGTGCCAGCAGCGTAGGTCTAGCGGGAGCAAATGAGCAGTTCTTC,CASSVGLAGANEQFF
TRBJ1-1,-,-,TRBV30,TGTGCCCTACGGAGGGGTAGCACTGAAGCTTTCTTT,CALRRGSTEAFF
TRBJ2-3,-,TRBD2,TRBV4-3,TGCGCCAGCAGCCTCAGGGTTAGCGGGGGGGCAGATACGCAGTATTTT,CASSLRVSGGADTQYF
TRBJ2-7,-,-,TRBV30,TGTGCCTGGAGTCCACGGAGCTACGAGCAGTACTTC,CAWSPRSYEQYF
TRBJ2-2,-,TRBD2,TRBV5-1,TGCGCCAGCAGCTTGGCGGCGGGAGAAAGCGGGGAGCTGTTTTTT,CASSLAAGESGELFF
TRBJ2-1,few,-,TRBV9,TGTGCCAGCAGCGTAGAGACTAACAATGAGCAGTTCTTC,CASSVETNNEQFF
TRBJ2-3,-,-,TRBV29-1,TGCAGCGTTGGAGAGGGGAGGTATAGGGCAGATACGCAGTATTTT,CSVGEGRYRADTQYF
TRBJ2-7,few,TRBD1,TRBV4-1,TGCGCCAGCAGCCAACCTTCGGACAGGACCTACGAGCAGTACTTC,CASSQPSDRTYEQYF
TRBJ2-2,few,TRBD1,TRBV2,TGTGCCAGCAGTGGGCTTGACAGGGGGGCCGGGGAGCTGTTTTTT,CASSGLDRGAGELFF
TRBJ1-1,few,-,TRBV7-9,TGTGCCAGCAGCTTAACAGGGAAGAACACTGAAGCTTTCTTT,CASSLTGKNTEAFF
TRBJ2-7,-,-,TRBV21-1,TGTGCCAGCAGCAAACTAGGGGCCAGGTCCATCTACGAGCAGTACTTC,CASSKLGARSIYEQYF
TRBJ2-3,-,-,TRBV4-2,TGTGCCAGCAGCCAAGATTATCCTAGCAGCCTAGATACGCAGTATTTT,CASSQDYPSSLDTQYF
TRBJ2-2,-,TRBD2,TRBV5-1,TGCGCCAGCAGCTTGCGTAGCGGGAGGGCGGACACCGGGGAGCTGTTTTTT,CASSLRSGRADTGELFF
TRBJ2-3,few,-,TRBV18,TGTGCCAGCTCACCATCCCTAGATCTCACAGATACGCAGTATTTT,CASSPSLDLTDTQYF
TRBJ2-3,few,-,TRBV29-1,TGCAGCGTTGGTTCAGGGGCGGATACGCAGTATTTT,CSVGSGADTQYF
TRBJ1-3,-,-,TRBV30,TGTGCCTGGATGATTGGGTCGGGTGGAAACACCATATATTTT,CAWMIGSGGNTIYF
TRBJ2-6,-,-,TRBV5-1,TGCGCCAGCAGCTTGACAGGAAGCTCTGGGGCCAACGTCCTGACTTTC,CASSLTGSSGANVLTF
TRBJ2-5,-,-,TRBV29-1,TGCAGCGTTGGGTCGGACACTCTTTCGGAGACCCAGTACTTC,CSVGSDTLSETQYF
TRBJ2-1,-,TRBD1,TRBV2,TGTGCCAGCAGTGGACAGGGTACCCTGGGTGAGCAGTTCTTC,CASSGQGTLGEQFF
TRBJ1-2,-,-,TRBV5-1,TGCGCCAGCAGCTTGGGGCAGGCTAACTATGGCTACACCTTC,CASSLGQANYGYTF
TRBJ2-1,few,-,TRBV4-3,TGCGCCAGCAGCCAAGCTACAGGGTACCCCTACAATGAGCAGTTCTTC,CASSQATGYPYNEQFF
TRBJ2-3,few,-,TRBV5-1,TGCGCCAGCAGCTTCGGAGATATGTTCACAGATACGCAGTATTTT,CASSFGDMFTDTQYF
TRBJ1-3,-,-,TRBV7-9,TGTGCCAGCAGCCACACGGGGAGGTCTGGAAACACCATATATTTT,CASSHTGRSGNTIYF
TRBJ1-5,few,-,TRBV12-5,TGTGCTAGTGGTTTCGGCGGTTATCAGCCCCAGCATTTT,CASGFGGYQPQHF
TRBJ1-5,-,-,TRBV9,TGTGCCAGCAGCACGGGAGAGTATCAGCCCCAGCATTTT,CASSTGEYQPQHF
TRBJ2-7,-,-,TRBV5-4,TGTGCCAGCAGCCCACTACAGGGGGCGGGAGGCGAGCAGTACTTC,CASSPLQGAGGEQYF
TRBJ2-3,-,TRBD1,TRBV5-1,TGCGCCAGCAGCTTCGGGACAGGGGGTAAAGATACGCAGTATTTT,CASSFGTGGKDTQYF